A single sample is the source of the 13 T cell receptor beta chains below, sequenced in a study of neoadjuvant nivolumab and ipilimumab in lung cancer. The repertoire was sequenced with immunoSEQ multiplex PCR; TCRdb's copy has only in-frame clones and lacks some. Of about 20,000 clones in the sample, around 76% were seen once. Sample: tumor tissue, taken after neoadjuvant nivolumab, alone or with ipilimumab, at or shortly before surgery. All receptors derive from an adult with non-small cell lung cancer.

The CDR3 region is CASSDIMNTEAFF. CDR3 nucleotide sequence: TGTGCCAGCAGTGACATCATGAACACTGAAGCTTTCTTT. This sequence joins TRBV2 and TRBJ1-1; the D is unclear. The CDR3 runs 13 residues. In germline, CDR1 is SNHLY, CDR2 FYNNEI. Trimming took off 3 bases at V and 0 bases at J, with 5 bases between the two ends.

The V call is TRBV9, the J call TRBJ1-3; unclear D gene. The CDR3 has 14 amino acids. The germline V gene has CDR1 SGDLS and CDR2 YYNGEE. V was cut by 0 bases and J by 1 base, with 5 bases left in between. CDR3 DNA sequence: TGTGCCAGCAGCGTAGACGGGTCTGGAAACACCATATATTTT. Translated, it gives CASSVDGSGNTIYF.

The chain employs TRBV7-2 and TRBJ1-2, with unresolved D. Trimming took off 2 bases at V and 5 bases at J, with 18 bases between the two ends. This CDR3 has 16 residues. CDR1 SGHTA and CDR2 FQGNSA come from the germline V gene. The CDR3 sequence is CASSLRGSSKVYGYTF. For the CDR3, the DNA is TGTGCCAGCAGCTTAAGAGGGAGTTCGAAGGTGTATGGCTACACCTTC.

This clone occurred a few times. V gene TRBV5-1 combines with J gene TRBJ1-2; D not resolved. The ends were cut back, 1 base at V and 3 bases at J, with 7 bases in the middle. CDR1 SGHRS and CDR2 YFSETQ come from the germline V gene. The CDR3 sequence is 13 residues long. CDR3 sequence reads: CASSLSIDYGYTF. The CDR3 DNA reads TGCGCCAGCAGCTTGTCTATCGACTATGGCTACACCTTC.

This chain connects TRBV10-2 to TRBJ1-1; D unclear. The length of the CDR3 is 14 residues. Germline assignment: CDR1 WSHSY and CDR2 SAAADI. The ends were cut back, 3 bases at V and 2 bases at J, with 10 bases in the middle. The CDR3 DNA reads as TGCGCCAGCAGTGAATATGAGGGAAACACTGAAGCTTTCTTT. The encoded protein is CASSEYEGNTEAFF.

In its sample, this clone was seen a few times. The V call is TRBV11-1, the J call TRBJ1-1; no definite D call. The CDR3 is 15 residues long. V lost 3 bases to trimming and J lost 6 bases, with 17 bases between them. Germline V gene sequence: CDR1 SGHAT, CDR2 FQDESV (reference sequence). The CDR3 spells CASSFKGILDSEAFF. As DNA, the CDR3 is TGTGCCAGCAGCTTCAAAGGGATCCTTGATTCTGAAGCTTTCTTT.

The chain recombines TRBV7-9 with TRBJ1-6; 8 bases match TRBD1. Germline-derived CDR1 and CDR2 are SEHNR and FQNEAQ (reference sequence). The CDR3 length is 17 residues. Trimming at V came to 1 base and at J to 3 bases, leaving 5 bases not matched to a gene. The CDR3 sequence: CASSLVQGAFYNSPLHF. The CDR3, as DNA: TGTGCCAGCAGCTTAGTCCAGGGGGCGTTCTATAATTCACCCCTCCACTTT.

The chain has TRBV14 and TRBJ2-5, with TRBD1 as a possible D gene (6 bases). CDR1 SGHDN and CDR2 FVKESK come from the germline V gene. CDR3 length equals 13 residues. Trimming stripped 3 bases from V and 4 bases from J, with 9 bases between. The CDR3: CASSQQGRETQYF. The CDR3 DNA sequence: TGTGCCAGCAGCCAGCAGGGGAGAGAGACCCAGTACTTC. Drawing the rest from reference TRBV14 and TRBJ2-5, the complete variable domain is EAGVTQFPSHSVIEKGQTVTLRCDPISGHDNLYWYRRVMGKEIKFLLHFVKESKQDESGMPNNRFLAERTGGTYSTLKVQPAELEDSGVYFCASSQQGRETQYFGPGTRLLVL.

The rearrangement uses TRBV7-2 and TRBJ1-2, with D uncertain. The CDR3 totals 16 residues. CDR1 is SGHTA and CDR2 is FQGNSA in the germline V gene. The ends were cut back, 5 bases at V and 7 bases at J, with 23 bases in the middle. CDR3 sequence reads: CASSLISPGGWGGYTF. For the CDR3, the DNA is TGTGCCAGCAGCCTGATAAGCCCGGGTGGATGGGGTGGCTACACCTTC.

The CDR3 sequence is CASSRGGGLEQYF. For the CDR3, the DNA is TGTGCCAGCAGCCGGGGCGGGGGGCTCGAGCAGTACTTC. V gene TRBV6-1 combines with J gene TRBJ2-7, with 8 bases matching TRBD2. CDR3 length equals 13 residues. Germline V gene lookup returns CDR1 MNHNS and CDR2 SASEGT. V gave up 6 bases and J gave up 6 bases; unmatched junction bases: 7.

This chain uses TRBV5-1 with TRBJ1-6; D remains ambiguous. This CDR3 spans 14 amino acids. Trimming removed 4 bases from V and 5 bases from J, with 10 bases in between. CDR1 is SGHRS and CDR2 is YFSETQ in the germline V gene. CDR3 amino acids: CASSQTIDNSPLHF. The CDR3 DNA is TGCGCCAGCAGCCAAACAATCGATAATTCACCCCTCCACTTT.

The rearrangement joins TRBV7-1 to TRBJ2-1; no firm D call. TRBV7-1 is reported as an ORF; its role is uncertain. The CDR3 contains 14 residues. The V end lost 4 bases, the J end lost 5 bases, and 12 bases lay between the germline ends. CDR3 protein: CASSLGGINNEQFF. In nucleotides, the CDR3 is TGTGCCAGCAGCTTGGGCGGAATAAACAATGAGCAGTTCTTC.

V usage is TRBV7-8 and J usage is TRBJ2-1; 10 nucleotides agree with TRBD2. V lost 6 bases to trimming and J lost 4 bases; unmatched junction nucleotides: 6. The CDR3 loop spans 15 amino acids. In germline, CDR1 is SGHVS, CDR2 FQNEAQ. The CDR3 coding sequence is TGTGCCAGCAGGGCTAGCGGGGGCCTATACAATGAGCAGTTCTTC. It encodes CASRASGGLYNEQFF.